The 18 T cell receptor beta chains below were found in one sample sequenced in a study of blood T cell repertoires in COVID-19 (dated by TCRdb to 2019 to 2021). Preparation of the library involved the immunoSEQ multiplex PCR assay. TCRdb mirrors the immuneACCESS table, restricted to in-frame sequences. Some clones are absent from its copies; in checked studies, under half trace to an unresolved V gene, and the reason for the others is unknown. The sample table records about 120,000 clones; roughly four fifths of these occur just once. The top ten constitute roughly an eighth of the sample. The sequenced sample consisted of peripheral blood. All receptors come from a human donor in a cohort sampled during active COVID-19.

This sequence joins TRBV27 and TRBJ1-2, with a tentative D call TRBD1 (5 bases). CDR1 MNHEY and CDR2 SMNVEV come from the germline V gene (reference sequence). The CDR3 contains 15 residues. Deletions cut 6 bases from V and 3 bases from J, with 17 bases between. The CDR3 DNA sequence: TGTGCCAGCAGCCCAACCCAGGGAAGTCACTATGGCTACACCTTC. It encodes CASSPTQGSHYGYTF.

This sequence joins TRBV11-2 and TRBJ2-2; 8 bases map to TRBD1. J lost 5 bases, V lost 3 bases, and 2 bases had no gene match. The CDR3 length is 14 residues. Germline CDR1 reads SGHAT; CDR2 reads FQNNGV. CDR3 sequence: CASSLDRATGELFF. The CDR3 DNA is TGTGCCAGCAGCTTGGACAGGGCGACCGGGGAGCTGTTTTTT.

The genes are TRBV28 and TRBJ2-5, with TRBD1 matching 8 bases. The CDR3 sequence is 17 residues long. The germline V gene encodes CDR1 MDHEN and CDR2 SYDVKM. The V and J ends lost 4 bases and 1 base, in that order; junction bases with no gene match: 11. The CDR3 reads CASSYPQDRGSQETQYF. The DNA of the CDR3 is TGTGCCAGCAGTTACCCCCAAGACAGGGGCAGCCAAGAGACCCAGTACTTC.

This chain connects TRBV19 to TRBJ2-1; 8 bases are a match to TRBD1. The ends lost 6 bases at V and 5 bases at J; junction bases unmatched: 6. The CDR3 consists of 14 residues. Germline assignment: CDR1 LNHDA and CDR2 SQIVND (reference sequence). The CDR3 reads CASRDGQGDNEQFF. CDR3 DNA sequence: TGTGCCAGTAGGGACGGACAGGGAGACAATGAGCAGTTCTTC.

This clone was seen more than once but under ten times. This chain links TRBV2 with TRBJ1-5, with TRBD1 as a possible D gene (6 bases). Germline V gene lookup returns CDR1 SNHLY and CDR2 FYNNEI. The V end lost 8 bases, the J end lost 3 bases, and 14 bases lay between the germline ends. The CDR3 covers 14 residues. CDR3 coding DNA: TGTGCCAGCCTTCTTACAGGGTCCAATCAGCCCCAGCATTTT. Translated: CASLLTGSNQPQHF.

The J gene is TRBJ2-1, the V gene TRBV14; D is uncertain. The CDR3 is made up of 16 amino acids. The V gene lost 0 bases and the J gene lost 8 bases, with 17 bases spanning the gap. Germline V gives CDR1 SGHDN, CDR2 FVKESK. The CDR3: CASSQDPRTPLYEQFF. The CDR3 DNA follows: TGTGCCAGCAGCCAAGATCCCCGCACCCCACTCTATGAGCAGTTCTTC.

This clone has a single count. The chain employs TRBV29-1 and TRBJ2-7; TRBD2 is a possible D gene (6 bases). Germline V gene lookup returns CDR1 SQVTM and CDR2 ANQGSEA. V lost 7 bases and J lost 2, with 15 bases in between. This CDR3 is built from 13 residues. The CDR3 loop is CSALKEGTYEQYF. The CDR3 nucleotides read TGCAGCGCCCTGAAGGAGGGCACCTACGAGCAGTACTTC.

This clone was observed a single time. Here the CDR3 reads CASSLSGGTYNEQFF. The DNA for the CDR3 is TGCGCCAGCAGCTTGAGCGGGGGGACCTACAATGAGCAGTTCTTC. The V call is TRBV5-1, the J call TRBJ2-1; 9 nucleotides match TRBD2. The CDR3 covers 15 residues. The trim removed 1 base at V and 2 bases at J, leaving 1 base unmatched. Germline assignment: CDR1 SGHRS and CDR2 YFSETQ.

In its sample, this clone was seen once. V is TRBV24-1 and J is TRBJ2-7, with TRBD2 identical over 12 bases. Germline assignment: CDR1 KGHDR and CDR2 SFDVKD. J lost 3 bases, V lost 11 bases, and 16 bases had no gene match. This CDR3 spans 17 amino acids. The CDR3 region is CAMQIPSGGAIDYEQYF. The CDR3 DNA reads TGTGCCATGCAAATCCCTAGCGGGGGGGCGATCGACTACGAGCAGTACTTC.

This clone occurred once. CDR3 residues: CASSLALRMNTEAFF. Written as DNA, the CDR3 is TGTGCCAGCAGCTTAGCTCTCAGGATGAACACTGAAGCTTTCTTT. The chain combines TRBV7-8 with TRBJ1-1; D is unresolved. Trimming took off 0 bases at V and 0 bases at J, with 8 bases between the two ends. Per germline, CDR1 SGHVS and CDR2 FQNEAQ. The CDR3 length is 15 residues.

As for this clone: One end of the junction does not line up with germline, which may come from a read error. The chain uses TRBV7-7 and TRBJ2-1, with D perhaps matching TRBD2 (6 bases). CDR3 length equals 15 residues. From germline, CDR1 is SSHAT and CDR2 FNYEAQ (reference sequence). CDR3 in amino acids: CASSSRGAPSNEQFF. The CDR3 nucleotides read TGTGCTAGCAGCTCCCGCGGGGCTCCCTCCAATGAGCAGTTCTTC.

For the CDR3, the DNA is TGTGCCAGCGGAACCGGGACTTCTAGCTCCTACGAGCAGTACTTC. Its protein product is CASGTGTSSSYEQYF. This chain joins TRBV28 and TRBJ2-7; possibly TRBD2 for D (6 bases). The CDR3 length is 15 residues. Trimming pared 8 bases from V and 0 bases from J, leaving 17 bases between. Germline-derived CDR1 and CDR2 are MDHEN and SYDVKM.

V and J are TRBV18 and TRBJ2-7; D remains unclear. Germline CDR1 is KGHSH and CDR2 is LQKENI. V was cut by 2 bases and J by 1 base, with 9 bases left in between. The CDR3 runs 14 residues. This CDR3 is CASSPSDGSYEQYF. The CDR3 DNA sequence: TGTGCCAGCTCACCAAGCGACGGTTCCTACGAGCAGTACTTC. Variable domain in full (rest from reference TRBV18 and TRBJ2-7): NAGVMQNPRHLVRRRGQEARLRCSPMKGHSHVYWYRQLPEEGLKFMVYLQKENIIDESGMPKERFSAEFPKEGPSILRIQQVVRGDSAAYFCASSPSDGSYEQYFGPGTRLTVT.

This chain connects TRBV6-2 or TRBV6-3 to TRBJ2-7, with D possibly matching TRBD1 (6 bases). Trimming pared 2 bases from V and 6 bases from J, leaving 14 bases between. The V gene's germline CDR1 is MNHEY and CDR2 SVGEGT. This CDR3 is 14 amino acids long. DNA of the CDR3: TGTGCCAGCAGTTACGGGGGCTTCCCTCTCGAGCAGTACTTC. It specifies CASSYGGFPLEQYF.

The rearrangement uses TRBV5-4 and TRBJ2-5; D might be TRBD1 (5 bases). The V gene's germline CDR1 is SGHNT and CDR2 YYREEE (reference sequence). V was cut by 4 bases and J by 1 base, with 11 bases left in between. This CDR3 region has 14 residues. CDR3 region: CASSLKGPQETQYF. The CDR3 DNA sequence: TGTGCCAGCAGCCTCAAGGGGCCCCAAGAGACCCAGTACTTC.

The V call is TRBV6-5, the J call TRBJ1-1, with D unresolved. Germline CDR1 is MNHEY and CDR2 is SVGAGI. The V gene lost 6 bases and the J gene lost 0 bases, with 8 bases spanning the gap. The CDR3 spans 13 residues. CDR3 residues: CASSRSLNTEAFF. CDR3 nucleotides: TGTGCCAGCAGCCGTTCCTTGAACACTGAAGCTTTCTTT.

The chain joins TRBV29-1 to TRBJ1-2; D uncertain. Germline CDR1 and CDR2: SQVTM and ANQGSEA. The CDR3 has 14 amino acids. V lost 6 bases and J 4 bases, leaving 18 bases between the germline ends. The CDR3 loop is CSVMPGIGSYGYTF. The CDR3 coding sequence is TGCAGCGTCATGCCCGGGATAGGGTCCTATGGCTACACCTTC. Variable domain in full (rest from reference TRBV29-1 and TRBJ1-2): SAVISQKPSRDICQRGTSLTIQCQVDSQVTMMFWYRQQPGQSLTLIATANQGSEATYESGFVIDKFPISRPNLTFSTLTVSNMSPEDSSIYLCSVMPGIGSYGYTFGSGTRLTVV.

The J gene is TRBJ2-7, the V gene TRBV2, with 7 bases lining up with TRBD1. The CDR3 totals 13 residues. From germline, CDR1 is SNHLY and CDR2 FYNNEI. V gave up 6 bases and J gave up 4 bases; unmatched junction bases: 6. CDR3: CASSRDREYEQYF. The CDR3 DNA reads as TGTGCCAGCAGCCGGGACAGAGAATACGAGCAGTACTTC.